Listed here is a single T cell receptor beta chain. Germline CDR1 LGHNT, CDR2 FRNRAP. The CDR3 contains 15 residues. J was trimmed by 1 base and V by 8 bases; bases with no gene match: 7. This sample was included in a study of memory CD4+ T cells and cytomegalovirus serostatus. In the study overall: Healthy Belgian adult donors included nine or ten CMV-positive and 24 CMV-negative people.

The table came from immunoSEQ multiplex PCR; TCRdb's copy has only in-frame clones and leaves some out. The profile covers 40,000 to 45,000 clones, with over 60% appearing a single time and approximately 1.9% taken by the ten largest. Single viable CD3+CD4+CD8-CD45RO+ cells were sorted as the memory CD4+ T cells. The sample was memory CD4+ T cells from blood. This chain uses TRBV12-5 with TRBJ2-1, with 8 bases identical to TRBD2. The source is an adult in good health and CMV-seronegative. This chain's CDR3 is CASRSGGLSYNEQFF. CDR3 DNA sequence: TGTGCTAGTCGTTCGGGGGGGCTATCCTACAATGAGCAGTTCTTC.